This T cell receptor (beta chain) emerged from a study of cytomegalovirus exposure and HLA in healthy donors. Study-wide background: The roughly 110 validation repertoires were reported in a later analysis to have been generated on the same platform as the roughly 700 first-cohort repertoires. Study findings and constraints: Cytomegalovirus-associated status was assigned to fewer than 200 TCR beta chains. Reports showed the classifier diagnosing cytomegalovirus status with high specificity and sensitivity.

About this clone itself: Its antigen is undetermined.

TCRdb keeps only in-frame clones here, not all; method: immunoSEQ multiplex PCR. The sample has 100,000 to 120,000 clones, about 92% seen once. There are 13 residues in the CDR3. Trimming left V 0 bases short and J 7 bases short, with 10 bases between. Germline CDR1 GTSNPN, CDR2 SVGIG (reference sequence). The gene calls are TRBV30 and TRBJ2-1; possibly TRBD2 for D (6 bases). Sequencing was performed on PBMCs. This TCR derives from a young woman in good health and CMV-seronegative. The CDR3 loop reads CAWSVGGMNEQFF. Written as DNA, the CDR3 is TGTGCCTGGAGTGTCGGGGGTATGAATGAGCAGTTCTTC.